This T cell receptor beta chain was profiled in a study of T cells after yellow fever vaccination (dated by TCRdb to about 2019). Broadly, across the study: The SMART-Seq v4 Ultra Low Input RNA kit was used to prepare libraries from fractions with low cell numbers. Blood was collected at multiple timepoints before and after primary and secondary immunization, and bulk PBMC replicates and cell subsets were isolated. Two healthy male donors, one aged 18 to 30 and one aged 30 to 40 years, made up the cohort. To follow T-cell clones before and after primary and booster YFV17D yellow fever vaccination, bulk TCR alpha and beta repertoires were sequenced over time.

About this clonotype itself: The target of this receptor is not known. Per-nucleotide qualities are absent, and no much larger clonotype sits a single base away.

TCR cDNA was synthesized by 5'RACE template switching, through which a universal primer site and unique molecular identifiers were introduced. Priming for cDNA synthesis came from both the TCR alpha and TCR beta constant segments. Libraries were amplified in two PCR steps, with sample barcodes and sequencing adapters added in the second step. Sequencing of the libraries was done on either Illumina HiSeq 2500 (2x100 bp) or NovaSeq (2x150 bp). The study's processing was this. MIGEC handled demultiplexing of reads and collapsing into UMI consensus sequences, while MiXCR performed V(D)J alignment. Clonotypes responding to the vaccine were identified with edgeR on replicate PBMC samples, with the criteria of FDR below 0.01 and a log2 fold change above 5 up to day 15. Bulk clonotypes were assigned CD4 or CD8 identity according to which sequenced CD4 or CD8 repertoire held them at higher abundance. TCRdb reprocessed the public reads (quality trimming at Q25 with fastp, clone calling with MiXCR) and kept in-frame beta chains. Under each unique CDR3 protein, matching rows form one entry showing the most common genes and DNA. The V and J calls and clone size are TCRdb's, not the authors'. The sample includes under 600,000 distinct CDR3 sequences, with around an eighth observed a single time. The top ten hold over 12% of the sample.

Points the paper makes about the study in general: Most clones expanded after primary vaccination (almost 98% of CD4 and approximately 86% of CD8) were re-detected after the booster, suggesting that broad memory maintenance occurred. The secondary T-cell response was weaker than the primary response but faster, peaking on day 5 instead of day 15. A small fraction of clonotypes appeared in both the CD4 and CD8 compartments, likely as a result of convergent recombination. FACS-sorted repertoires could contain abundant contaminating clonotypes from the bulk population, so computational filtering was required. Only a couple of donors were included in the study, so the extent to which the findings can be generalized is limited.

As encoded in the germline V gene, CDR1 is SGHVS while CDR2 is FNYEAQ. Trimming leaves V shorter by 5 bases and J shorter by 7 bases, with the junction holding 7 bases beyond the gene matches. The CDR3 covers 15 residues, taking in both the cysteine and the phenylalanine. The DNA shown is the 45-base CDR3, in frame from base 1. Explained via the paper, the treatment or condition label denotes: live attenuated yellow fever vaccine strain. At each blood-draw timepoint, two biological replicates of bulk PBMCs were obtained. A standard Ficoll-Paque protocol was used to isolate PBMCs from peripheral blood. RNA was extracted with TriZol from bulk PBMCs, CD4 and CD8 fractions, and dextramer-positive and dextramer-negative fractions.

This sequence uses TRBV7-6 and TRBJ1-4, with TRBD1 identical over 10 junction bases. The receptor comes from a man aged 30 to 39 who received the YFV17D yellow fever vaccine. Here the sequenced sample was PBMCs, taken on the day of the yellow fever booster vaccination. The CDR3 loop reads CASSTGTGATEKLFF. The nucleotide sequence reads TGTGCCAGCAGCACTGGGACAGGGGCCACTGAAAAACTGTTTTTT.